The rows below give T cell receptor beta chains drawn from one sample of a study of cytomegalovirus exposure and HLA in healthy donors. Using immunoSEQ multiplex PCR, the repertoire was profiled, and TCRdb retains in-frame clones only, with some absent. The sample has some 100,000 clones, about four fifths seen once. The sequenced sample was PBMCs. The receptor set was obtained from a man in his late teens or twenties in good health and CMV-seronegative. Both conserved end residues are part of each CDR3. D genes are given only for firm matches. Where a row states a size, it is once, few, many or the class of an expanded clone; other rows omit it.

V gene	J gene	D gene	CDR3 length	clone size	CDR3 protein	CDR3 DNA
TRBV5-1	TRBJ2-2	TRBD2	15	NA	CASQREGRPTGELFF	TGCGCCAGCCAGCGGGAGGGCCGGCCGACCGGGGAGCTGTTTTTT
TRBV27	TRBJ1-1	TRBD1	14	NA	CASSSTGSNTEAFF	TGTGCCAGCAGTTCGACAGGGTCGAACACTGAAGCTTTCTTT
TRBV5-5	TRBJ2-1	NA	13	NA	CASSLYRGNEQFF	TGTGCCAGCAGCTTGTATAGGGGGAATGAGCAGTTCTTC
TRBV30	TRBJ1-5	TRBD1	15	NA	CAWSLGQGSAQPQHF	TGTGCCTGGAGTTTAGGACAGGGATCGGCTCAGCCCCAGCATTTT
TRBV18	TRBJ2-2	TRBD1	16	NA	CASSPSQGARTGELFF	TGTGCCAGCTCACCGAGTCAGGGGGCGCGCACCGGGGAGCTGTTTTTT
TRBV5-1	TRBJ1-2	TRBD1	15	NA	CASDIGTGGSYGYTF	TGCGCCAGCGATATAGGGACAGGGGGCAGCTATGGCTACACCTTC
TRBV10-1	TRBJ2-3	TRBD2	15	few	CASSTGTSGRNTQYF	TGCGCCAGCAGTACCGGGACTAGCGGGAGGAATACGCAGTATTTT
TRBV7-9	TRBJ1-2	NA	17	NA	CASSLAGGRSLGGGYTF	TGTGCCAGCAGCTTAGCGGGAGGCAGGTCGCTCGGTGGTGGCTACACCTTC
TRBV5-1	TRBJ2-7	NA	14	once	CASSFGDSAYEQYF	TGCGCCAGCAGCTTCGGGGATAGCGCCTACGAGCAGTACTTC
TRBV18	TRBJ1-1	NA	15	NA	CASSPAGIMNTEAFF	TGTGCCAGCTCACCGGCAGGGATCATGAACACTGAAGCTTTCTTT
TRBV5-4	TRBJ2-5	TRBD1	14	NA	CASSFRDRKETQYF	TGTGCCAGCAGCTTCAGGGACAGAAAAGAGACCCAGTACTTC